These 19 T cell receptor beta chains were all obtained from the same sample, sequenced in a study of blood T cell repertoires in COVID-19. Profiled with immunoSEQ multiplex PCR; TCRdb holds only in-frame clones, not every one. The table has around 100,000 clones, 90% seen once; the top ten hold about 5.5%. The sequenced sample was peripheral blood. The receptors originated from a man aged 50 to 59 with acute or convalescent COVID-19.

The V call is TRBV6-5, the J call TRBJ1-5; no clear D gene. This CDR3 region has 15 residues. CDR1 is MNHEY and CDR2 is SVGAGI in the germline V gene. Trimming shortened V by 4 bases and J by 2 bases, and 12 bases separated the two germline ends. The CDR3 protein is CASSLRHGGNQPQHF. DNA of the CDR3: TGTGCCAGCAGTTTACGACATGGCGGCAATCAGCCCCAGCATTTT.

The chain joins TRBV19 to TRBJ2-3; 7 nucleotides match TRBD2. The CDR3 sequence is 13 residues long. Germline V gene lookup returns CDR1 LNHDA and CDR2 SQIVND (reference sequence). J gave up 7 bases and V 4 bases, and 5 bases lay outside the gene matches. CDR3 coding DNA: TGTGCCAGTAGTACCCTAGCGGTAAATACGCAGTATTTT. Amino acids: CASSTLAVNTQYF.

The chain employs TRBV3-1 (or the pseudogene TRBV3-2) and TRBJ2-3; 9 nucleotides align to TRBD2. CDR1 LGHDT and CDR2 YNNKEL come from the germline V gene (reference sequence). The CDR3 is 17 amino acids. The V segment lost 4 bases and the J segment 4 bases; nucleotides outside the gene matches: 12. In DNA, the CDR3 is TGTGCCAGCAGCCGCCGAAGACTAGCGGAGGGGGCAGATACGCAGTATTTT. Protein product: CASSRRRLAEGADTQYF.

The chain joins TRBV14 to TRBJ2-5; D might be TRBD2 (5 bases). This CDR3 spans 18 amino acids. The germline gives CDR1 SGHDN, CDR2 FVKESK. Deletions cut 1 base from V and 1 base from J, with 19 bases between. DNA for the CDR3: TGTGCCAGCAGCCAAGGAAAGCGGCTCGTTGAGTCCCAAGAGACCCAGTACTTC. It encodes CASSQGKRLVESQETQYF.

This clone was picked up a small number of times. V usage is TRBV5-1 and J usage is TRBJ1-5; TRBD1 might be the D (5 bases). Germline loops: CDR1 SGHRS, CDR2 YFSETQ. Trimming took off 4 bases at V and 2 bases at J, with 13 bases between the two ends. The CDR3 is made up of 15 amino acids. CDR3 residues: CASSRSGGGNQPQHF. In DNA form, the CDR3 reads TGCGCCAGCAGCCGGAGCGGAGGGGGCAATCAGCCCCAGCATTTT.

V gene TRBV3-1 (or the pseudogene TRBV3-2) combines with J gene TRBJ2-5; D is perhaps TRBD1 (6 bases). Between the trimmed V and J ends, which lost 10 bases and 0 bases, there was a span of 15 bases. Germline lookup yields CDR1 LGHDT and CDR2 YNNKEL (reference sequence). The CDR3 sequence is 14 residues long. CDR3 sequence (DNA): TGTGCCACCACGGACAGCGAGTACCAAGAGACCCAGTACTTC. As protein: CATTDSEYQETQYF.

This chain uses TRBV7-2 with TRBJ2-7; 11 bases agree with TRBD2. Trimming cost V 7 bases and J 4 bases; bases outside gene matches: 3. Germline V gives CDR1 SGHTA, CDR2 FQGNSA. The CDR3 runs to 13 residues. This CDR3 is CASTGTSGYEQYF. CDR3 nucleotides: TGTGCCAGCACCGGGACTAGCGGTTACGAGCAGTACTTC.

V is TRBV11-2 and J is TRBJ2-7; no definite D call. CDR1 and CDR2 (germline): SGHAT, FQNNGV. V lost 2 bases to trimming and J lost 2 bases, with 10 bases between them. The length of the CDR3 is 14 residues. The CDR3 loop is CASSLSGPAYEQYF. For the CDR3, the DNA is TGTGCCAGCAGCTTAAGTGGGCCCGCCTACGAGCAGTACTTC. Filled out from reference TRBV11-2 and TRBJ2-7, the complete variable domain reads EAGVAQSPRYKIIEKRQSVAFWCNPISGHATLYWYQQILGQGPKLLIQFQNNGVVDDSQLPKDRFSAERLKGVDSTLKIQPAKLEDSAVYLCASSLSGPAYEQYFGPGTRLTVT.

The chain has TRBV30 and TRBJ1-1; D is perhaps TRBD1 (5 bases). The CDR3 has 14 amino acids. Per the germline V gene, CDR1 is GTSNPN and CDR2 is SVGIG (reference sequence). V was clipped by 1 base and J by 5 bases, with 14 bases between them. The CDR3 sequence: CAWSDGVGDTEAFF. The CDR3 coding sequence is TGTGCCTGGAGTGACGGTGTAGGGGATACTGAAGCTTTCTTT.

The chain employs TRBV6-2 or TRBV6-3 and TRBJ2-7; D call uncertain. Trimming took 2 bases from V and 3 from J, leaving 5 bases between them. This CDR3 has 12 residues. Per germline, CDR1 MNHEY and CDR2 SVGEGT. CDR3: CASSYRVYEQYF. CDR3 bases: TGTGCCAGCAGTTACCGGGTCTACGAGCAGTACTTC.

The chain is built from TRBV24-1 and TRBJ2-5; D may be TRBD2 (5 bases). The CDR3 spans 14 residues. Trimming took 1 base from V and 5 from J, leaving 10 bases between them. Germline V CDR1 and CDR2: KGHDR, SFDVKD. The CDR3 protein is CATSDFGVRETQYF. The CDR3 DNA follows: TGTGCCACCAGTGATTTCGGGGTCCGGGAGACCCAGTACTTC.

This chain uses TRBV29-1 with TRBJ1-2; D remains ambiguous. V was shortened by 3 bases and J by 7 bases, with 9 bases between the two germline ends. This CDR3 region has 11 residues. Per germline, CDR1 SQVTM and CDR2 ANQGSEA. CDR3 coding DNA: TGCAGCGTTGACGAGGCGGGTGGCTACACCTTC. The encoded protein is CSVDEAGGYTF.

Within the sample, this clone is medium-sized. J is TRBJ1-2 and V is TRBV6-4, with 10 nucleotides matching TRBD1. Germline V gene sequence: CDR1 MRHNA, CDR2 SNTAGT. This CDR3 is built from 15 residues. The V gene end was trimmed by 2 bases and the J gene end by 8 bases; junction bases not matched to a gene: 8. CDR3 DNA sequence: TGTGCCAGCAGTGACACGGGACAGGGGCTATGGGGCTACACCTTC. Protein sequence: CASSDTGQGLWGYTF.

The chain has TRBV10-3 and TRBJ2-5; D call uncertain. CDR3 length: 13 amino acids. CDR1 ENHRY and CDR2 SYGVKD come from the germline V gene. V was cut by 3 bases and J by 9 bases, with 14 bases left in between. The CDR3 DNA reads TGTGCCATCAGTGACGAGTCACTCCGATCCCAGTACTTC. Protein sequence: CAISDESLRSQYF.

The rearrangement joins TRBV10-1 to TRBJ2-7; 9 nucleotides line up with TRBD1. Germline V lookup: CDR1 WNHNN, CDR2 SYGVQD (reference sequence). CDR3 length: 15 residues. V lost 7 bases, J lost 5 bases, and 12 bases stayed unmatched. The chain's CDR3 is CASNIPGTGSNEQYF. The CDR3 nucleotides read TGCGCCAGCAACATCCCCGGGACAGGGTCCAACGAGCAGTACTTC.

This clone was seen more than once but under ten times. V is TRBV2 and J is TRBJ1-6; D is ambiguous. The V gene lost 5 bases and the J gene lost 8 bases, with 4 bases spanning the gap. This CDR3 is 11 amino acids long. Germline lookup yields CDR1 SNHLY and CDR2 FYNNEI. The CDR3 nucleotides are TGTGCCAGCAGTCTTGATTCACCCCTCCACTTT. This encodes CASSLDSPLHF.

The chain employs TRBV12-3 or TRBV12-4 and TRBJ1-1; D gene ambiguous. There are 12 residues in the CDR3. V was trimmed by 3 bases and J by 4 bases, leaving 6 bases between them. The CDR3 is CASSLGPTEAFF. The CDR3 coding sequence is TGTGCCAGCAGTTTGGGCCCCACTGAAGCTTTCTTT.

The chain links TRBV6-5 to TRBJ1-6, with D possibly matching TRBD1 (5 bases). The CDR3 has 15 residues. Germline loops: CDR1 MNHEY, CDR2 SVGAGI. The ends were cut back, 2 bases at V and 7 bases at J, with 12 bases in the middle. In nucleotides, the CDR3 is TGTGCCAGCAGTTACAGGCGACAGCACAATTCACCCCTCCACTTT. It encodes CASSYRRQHNSPLHF.

This rearrangement joins TRBV6-5 to TRBJ2-2, with TRBD2 matching over 8 bases. There are 15 residues in the CDR3. Germline CDR1 is MNHEY and CDR2 is SVGAGI. The V segment lost 0 bases and the J segment 9 bases; nucleotides outside the gene matches: 6. Here the CDR3 reads CASSYSGTRVRELFF. CDR3 in DNA: TGTGCCAGCAGTTACTCTGGGACTAGGGTCCGGGAGCTGTTTTTT.